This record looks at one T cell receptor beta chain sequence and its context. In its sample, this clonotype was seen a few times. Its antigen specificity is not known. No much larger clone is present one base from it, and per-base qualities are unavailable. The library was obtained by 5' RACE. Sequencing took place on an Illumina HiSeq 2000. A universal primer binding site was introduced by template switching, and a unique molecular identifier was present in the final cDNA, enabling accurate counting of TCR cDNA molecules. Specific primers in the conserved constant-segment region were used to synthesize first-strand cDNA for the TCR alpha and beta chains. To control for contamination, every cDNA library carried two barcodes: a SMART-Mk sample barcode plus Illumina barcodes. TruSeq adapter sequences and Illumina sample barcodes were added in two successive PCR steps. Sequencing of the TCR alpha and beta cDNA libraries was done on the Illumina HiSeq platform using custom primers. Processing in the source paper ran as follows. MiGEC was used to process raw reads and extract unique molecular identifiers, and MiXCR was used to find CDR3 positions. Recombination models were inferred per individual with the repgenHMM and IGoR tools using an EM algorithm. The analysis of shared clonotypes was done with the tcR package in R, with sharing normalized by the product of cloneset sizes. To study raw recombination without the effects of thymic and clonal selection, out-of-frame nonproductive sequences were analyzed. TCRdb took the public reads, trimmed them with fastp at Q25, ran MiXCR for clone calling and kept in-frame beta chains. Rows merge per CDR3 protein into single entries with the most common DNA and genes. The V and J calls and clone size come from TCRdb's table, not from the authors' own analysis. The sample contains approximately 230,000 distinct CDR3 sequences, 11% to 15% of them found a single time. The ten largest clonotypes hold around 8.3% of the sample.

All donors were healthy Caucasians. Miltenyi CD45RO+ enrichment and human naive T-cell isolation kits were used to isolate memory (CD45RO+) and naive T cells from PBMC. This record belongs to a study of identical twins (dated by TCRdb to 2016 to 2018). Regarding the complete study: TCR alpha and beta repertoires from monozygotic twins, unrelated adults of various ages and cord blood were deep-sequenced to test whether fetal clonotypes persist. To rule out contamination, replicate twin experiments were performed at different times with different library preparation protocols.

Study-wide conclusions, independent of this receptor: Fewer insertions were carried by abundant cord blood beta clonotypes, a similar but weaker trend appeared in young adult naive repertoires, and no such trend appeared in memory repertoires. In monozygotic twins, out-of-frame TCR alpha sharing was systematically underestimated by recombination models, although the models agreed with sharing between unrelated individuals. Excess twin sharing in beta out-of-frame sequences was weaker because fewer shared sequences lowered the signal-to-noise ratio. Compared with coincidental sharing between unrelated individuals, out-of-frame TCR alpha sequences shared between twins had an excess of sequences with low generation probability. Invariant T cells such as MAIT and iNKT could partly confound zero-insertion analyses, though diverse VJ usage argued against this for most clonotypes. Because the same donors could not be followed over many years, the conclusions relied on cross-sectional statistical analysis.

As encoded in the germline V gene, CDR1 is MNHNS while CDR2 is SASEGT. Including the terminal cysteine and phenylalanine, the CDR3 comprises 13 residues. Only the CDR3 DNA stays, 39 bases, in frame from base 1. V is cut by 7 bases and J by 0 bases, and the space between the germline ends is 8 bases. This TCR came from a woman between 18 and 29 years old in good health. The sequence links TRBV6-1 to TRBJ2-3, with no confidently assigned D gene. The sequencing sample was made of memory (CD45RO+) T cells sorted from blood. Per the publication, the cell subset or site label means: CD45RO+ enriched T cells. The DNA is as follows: TGTGCCAGCAAGAGGCAGAGCACAGATACGCAGTATTTT. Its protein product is CASKRQSTDTQYF.